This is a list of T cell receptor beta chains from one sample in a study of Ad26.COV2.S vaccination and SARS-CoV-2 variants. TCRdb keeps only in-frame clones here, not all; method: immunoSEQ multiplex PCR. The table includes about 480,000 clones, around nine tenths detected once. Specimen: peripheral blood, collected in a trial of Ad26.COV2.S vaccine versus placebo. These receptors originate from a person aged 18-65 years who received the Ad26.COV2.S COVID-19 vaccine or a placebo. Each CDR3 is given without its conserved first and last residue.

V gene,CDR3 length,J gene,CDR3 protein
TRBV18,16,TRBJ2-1,ASSPSPGNILTYNEQF
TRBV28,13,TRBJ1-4,ASSPNRGRIEKLF
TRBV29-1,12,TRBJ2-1,SVEGGNSYNEQF
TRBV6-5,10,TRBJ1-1,ASSPRTGLAF
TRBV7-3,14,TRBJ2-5,ASSSPGLAGGETQY
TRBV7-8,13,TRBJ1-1,ASSLGRGRGTEAF
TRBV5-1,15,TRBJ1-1,ASSLGAAGRGTAEAF
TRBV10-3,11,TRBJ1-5,AISSDRAQPQH
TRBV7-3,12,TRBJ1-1,ASSALQGSTEAF
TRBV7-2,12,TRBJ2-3,ASSLSETTDTQY
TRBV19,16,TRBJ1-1,ASPPTLGQRENGTEAF
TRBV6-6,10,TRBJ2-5,ASSLHQETQY
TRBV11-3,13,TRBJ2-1,ASSLNPGRYNEQF
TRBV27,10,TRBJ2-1,ASSQFSGEQF
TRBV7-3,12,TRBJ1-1,ASSSRAGDTEAF
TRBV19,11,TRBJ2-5,ASSRDRRETQY
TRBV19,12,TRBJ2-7,ASSLRPVSYEQY
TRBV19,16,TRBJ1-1,ASSIDRLWGTQNTEAF
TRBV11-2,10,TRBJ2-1,ASSLDFGEQF
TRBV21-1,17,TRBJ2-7,ASSKRGQLGLLDRSEQY
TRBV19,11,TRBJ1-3,ASRQRAGNTIY
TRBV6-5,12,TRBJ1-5,ASSKTGGRQPQH
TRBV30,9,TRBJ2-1,AWSSDRRQF
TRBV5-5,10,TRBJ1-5,ASSLSGQPQH
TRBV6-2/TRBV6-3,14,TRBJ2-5,ASSYGHGGGEETQY
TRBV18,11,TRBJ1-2,ASSREGAGGYT
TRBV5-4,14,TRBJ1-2,ASNNPGQVLAGGYT
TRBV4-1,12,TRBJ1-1,ASSPPFERTGAF
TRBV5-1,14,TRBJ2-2,ASSSGLAEHTGELF
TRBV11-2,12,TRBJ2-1,ASSRGLAYNEQF
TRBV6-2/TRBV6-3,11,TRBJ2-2,ASSYRGPGELF
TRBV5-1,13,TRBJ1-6,ASSLVGQGRSPLH
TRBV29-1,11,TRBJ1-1,SARTGRNTEAF
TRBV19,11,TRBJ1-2,ASSIGRNYGYT
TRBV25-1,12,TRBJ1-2,ASSDSRTAGGYT
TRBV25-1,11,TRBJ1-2,ASSRANRDGYT
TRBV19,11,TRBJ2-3,ASSIAATDTQY
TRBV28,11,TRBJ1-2,ASKRVTAYGYT
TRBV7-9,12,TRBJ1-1,ASSLGGLTLEAF
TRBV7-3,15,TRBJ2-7,ASSSLPGTGSSYEQY
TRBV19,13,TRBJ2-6,ASSLDGTGANVLT
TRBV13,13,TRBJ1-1,ASSPHAGMNTEAF
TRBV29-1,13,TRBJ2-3,SVTRLAGDGDTQY
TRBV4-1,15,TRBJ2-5,ASSPGLAGGGGETQY
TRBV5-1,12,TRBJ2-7,ASSSSTVRGEQY
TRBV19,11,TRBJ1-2,ASSMRAYLSYT
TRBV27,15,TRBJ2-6,ATTTGTGFSGANVLT
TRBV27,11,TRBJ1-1,ASRRQGPTEAF
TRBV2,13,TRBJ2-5,ASSELPTGIGTQY
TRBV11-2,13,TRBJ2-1,ASRSPGLAFGEQF
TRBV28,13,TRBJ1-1,ASRGQGGTNTEAF
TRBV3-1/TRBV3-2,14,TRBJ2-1,ASSQDRTRAYNEQF
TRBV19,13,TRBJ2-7,ASSIGAGDSHEQY